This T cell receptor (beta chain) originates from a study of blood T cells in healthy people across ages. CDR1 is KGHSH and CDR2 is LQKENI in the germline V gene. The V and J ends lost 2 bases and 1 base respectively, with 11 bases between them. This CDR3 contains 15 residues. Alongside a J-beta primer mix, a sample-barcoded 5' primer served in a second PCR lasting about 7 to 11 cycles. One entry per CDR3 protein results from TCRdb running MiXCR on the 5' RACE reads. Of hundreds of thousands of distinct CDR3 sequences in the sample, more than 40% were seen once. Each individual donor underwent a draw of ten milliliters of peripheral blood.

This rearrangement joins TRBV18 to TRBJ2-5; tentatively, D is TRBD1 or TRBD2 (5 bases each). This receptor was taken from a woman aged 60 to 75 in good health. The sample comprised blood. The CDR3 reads CASSPIAGSQETQYF. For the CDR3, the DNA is TGTGCCAGCTCACCAATAGCAGGGAGCCAAGAGACCCAGTACTTC.